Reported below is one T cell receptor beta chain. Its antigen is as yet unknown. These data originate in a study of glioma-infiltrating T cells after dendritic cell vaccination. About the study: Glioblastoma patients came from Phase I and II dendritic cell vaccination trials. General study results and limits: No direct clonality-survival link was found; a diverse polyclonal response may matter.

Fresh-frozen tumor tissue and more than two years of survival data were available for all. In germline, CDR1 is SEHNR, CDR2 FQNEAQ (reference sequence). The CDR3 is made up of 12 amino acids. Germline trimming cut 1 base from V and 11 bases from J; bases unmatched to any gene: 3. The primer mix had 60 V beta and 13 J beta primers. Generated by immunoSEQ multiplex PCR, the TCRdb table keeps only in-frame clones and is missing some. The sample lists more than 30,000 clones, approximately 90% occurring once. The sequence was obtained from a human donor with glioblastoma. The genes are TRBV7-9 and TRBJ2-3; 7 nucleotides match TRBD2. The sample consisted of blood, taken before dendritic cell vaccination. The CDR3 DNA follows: TGTGCCAGCAGCTTAGGGTCTAGCGGGCAGTATTTT. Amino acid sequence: CASSLGSSGQYF.